This entry lists 14 T cell receptor beta chains sequenced from one sample in a study of blood T cell repertoires in COVID-19 (dated by TCRdb to about 2020). The library was generated by the immunoSEQ multiplex PCR assay. The table comes from immuneACCESS by way of TCRdb, which keeps in-frame sequences with V and J called. Part of the clones is missing from these tables; in studies checked, under half for an unresolved V gene and the rest for unknown reasons. The sample table shows some 74,000 clones, and roughly 84% are seen once. The ten largest clones capture about 6.6% of the sample. The sample was peripheral blood. The receptors shown here come from a middle-aged man with active COVID-19.

The genes are TRBV6-5 and TRBJ2-1; D unresolved. The ends were cut back, 0 bases at V and 6 bases at J, with 12 bases in the middle. This CDR3 has 15 amino acids. Germline V gives CDR1 MNHEY, CDR2 SVGAGI. CDR3 in DNA: TGTGCCAGCAGTTACTCGCAATCGGTTGCCAATGAGCAGTTCTTC. It codes for CASSYSQSVANEQFF.

This chain joins TRBV10-3 and TRBJ2-7; 8 nucleotides agree with TRBD1. This CDR3 is built from 13 residues. Germline CDR1 ENHRY, CDR2 SYGVKD. With V trimmed by 6 bases and J by 5 bases, 6 bases remained unmatched. CDR3 sequence reads: CAIRTGEINEQYF. Here the CDR3 DNA reads TGTGCCATCAGGACAGGGGAAATCAACGAGCAGTACTTC.

J is TRBJ1-2 and V is TRBV6-5; the match to TRBD1 covers 7 bases. CDR1 and CDR2 (germline): MNHEY, SVGAGI. The V gene end was trimmed by 7 bases and the J gene end by 8 bases; junction bases not matched to a gene: 10. The CDR3 covers 13 residues. The CDR3 coding sequence is TGTGCCAGCAAATTGACAGGGTTAGAGGGCTACACCTTC. Translated, it gives CASKLTGLEGYTF.

This sequence joins TRBV7-9 and TRBJ2-6, with D perhaps matching TRBD2 (6 bases). The CDR3 is made up of 15 amino acids. Germline V gives CDR1 SEHNR, CDR2 FQNEAQ (reference sequence). Trimming took 3 bases from V and 4 from J, leaving 10 bases between them. The CDR3 bases are TGTGCCAGCAGCTTCGCGGGGACCGGGGCCAACGTCCTGACTTTC. Its protein is CASSFAGTGANVLTF.

The chain is built from TRBV28 and TRBJ1-2, with TRBD1 matching over 9 bases. Unmatched junction bases numbered 10, after V lost 3 bases and J lost 2 bases. The CDR3 has 17 residues. Germline V gene sequence: CDR1 MDHEN, CDR2 SYDVKM. The CDR3 protein is CASSFPLGQGTNYGYTF. The CDR3 DNA is TGTGCCAGCAGTTTCCCTCTCGGACAGGGGACCAACTATGGCTACACCTTC.

The chain is built from TRBV28 and TRBJ2-1; TRBD2 aligns across 12 bases. The V gene's germline CDR1 is MDHEN and CDR2 SYDVKM. V trimming: 2 bases; J trimming: 5 bases; junction bases outside the gene matches: 1. CDR3 length equals 15 residues. The CDR3 nucleotides read TGTGCCAGCAGTTTAACTAGCGGGGGGAACAATGAGCAGTTCTTC. Its protein is CASSLTSGGNNEQFF.

This chain links TRBV27 with TRBJ2-5; TRBD1 agrees at 8 bases. CDR3 length: 16 amino acids. Per germline, CDR1 MNHEY and CDR2 SMNVEV (reference sequence). J was trimmed by 3 bases and V by 5 bases; bases with no gene match: 11. CDR3 in DNA: TGTGCCAGCAGTCTCCAAGGACAGGGTGGGGAAGAGACCCAGTACTTC. It encodes CASSLQGQGGEETQYF.

This chain links TRBV7-3 with TRBJ2-1, with 11 bases identical to TRBD2. The V gene end was trimmed by 5 bases and the J gene end by 6 bases; junction bases not matched to a gene: 3. CDR1 is SGHTA, CDR2 FQGTGA, per germline. CDR3 size: 14 residues. CDR3 region: CASSPGTSGNEQFF. The CDR3 nucleotides are TGTGCCAGCAGCCCCGGGACTAGCGGCAATGAGCAGTTCTTC.

J is TRBJ1-5 and V is TRBV19, with D possibly TRBD1 on 5 matching bases. The CDR3 covers 13 residues. CDR1 LNHDA and CDR2 SQIVND come from the germline V gene (reference sequence). V was cut by 9 bases and J by 6 bases, with 15 bases left in between. The CDR3 sequence: CARIRGPTQPQHF. CDR3 DNA: TGTGCCAGGATTAGGGGCCCTACTCAGCCCCAGCATTTT.

The chain employs TRBV2 and TRBJ2-1; 8 bases align to TRBD1. The trim removed 8 bases at V and 5 bases at J, leaving 14 bases unmatched. The CDR3 runs 16 residues. Germline CDR1 is SNHLY and CDR2 is FYNNEI. For the CDR3, the DNA is TGTGCCAGCCTTACGGAGGGCAGGGGGCCCGACAATGAGCAGTTCTTC. Amino acids: CASLTEGRGPDNEQFF.

The chain has TRBV6-5 and TRBJ2-7; 8 nucleotides match TRBD2. The J segment lost 5 bases and the V segment lost 7 bases, leaving 10 bases of the junction unmatched. The CDR3 is made up of 14 amino acids. Germline CDR1 reads MNHEY; CDR2 reads SVGAGI. CDR3 nucleotide sequence: TGTGCCAGCAAAGGGAGCGGGAGAAGTGACGAGCAGTACTTC. This encodes CASKGSGRSDEQYF.

The chain employs TRBV5-1 and TRBJ2-5; 8 nucleotides line up with TRBD1. The CDR3 is made up of 15 amino acids. The V segment lost 5 bases and the J segment 1 base; nucleotides outside the gene matches: 7. Germline V gives CDR1 SGHRS, CDR2 YFSETQ. The CDR3 region is CASRPGTGSQETQYF. CDR3 nucleotide sequence: TGCGCCAGCAGGCCTGGGACAGGCTCCCAAGAGACCCAGTACTTC.

The rearrangement uses TRBV6-1 and TRBJ1-1; perhaps TRBD1 as D (5 bases). Germline V gene data show CDR1 as MNHNS and CDR2 as SASEGT. This CDR3 is built from 16 residues. The V and J ends lost 2 bases and 2 bases respectively, with 15 bases between them. CDR3 residues: CASSEQPLTVNTEAFF. The CDR3 DNA reads TGTGCCAGCAGTGAACAACCGTTGACAGTAAACACTGAAGCTTTCTTT.

The chain recombines TRBV18 with TRBJ1-6, with no clear D. Trimming took off 3 bases at V and 4 bases at J, with 16 bases between the two ends. This CDR3 region has 17 residues. Per the germline V gene, CDR1 is KGHSH and CDR2 is LQKENI. The CDR3 DNA reads as TGTGCCAGCTCACCTTCAATCGGCCAGACTTATAATTCACCCCTCCACTTT. Translated: CASSPSIGQTYNSPLHF. Filled out from reference TRBV18 and TRBJ1-6, the complete variable domain reads NAGVMQNPRHLVRRRGQEARLRCSPMKGHSHVYWYRQLPEEGLKFMVYLQKENIIDESGMPKERFSAEFPKEGPSILRIQQVVRGDSAAYFCASSPSIGQTYNSPLHFGNGTRLTVT.